The entry below gives a single T cell receptor beta chain sequence along with its context. This clonotype was observed a handful of times. The target of this receptor is not known. Base qualities were left out, and no much larger clone turns up one base away. Trimming leaves V shorter by 4 bases and J shorter by 3 bases, with the junction holding 7 bases beyond the gene matches. Reading from cysteine to phenylalanine, the CDR3 counts 15 amino acids. Of the read, only the CDR3 DNA is kept; its 45 bases are in frame from base 1. CDR1 and CDR2, looked up from the germline V gene, are MNHEY and SVGEGT. cDNA synthesis used template-switch 5'RACE with a primer carrying a 10-nucleotide random unique molecular identifier tagging each TCR transcript. Every sequencing run covered 15-18 subjects and yielded more than 160 million TCR-beta sequences. Total RNA was extracted with the RNeasy kit. Using the KAPA Real-time Library Amplification kit, TCR-beta VDJ regions were amplified with primers for the TCR constant region and the 5'RACE anchor. Sample indexes and Illumina adaptors were added in a first PCR, after which library yield was increased in a second PCR. The roughly 650 bp TCR product was size-selected on a 2% E-gel SizeSelection system after Ampure bead purification. Before pooling, library quality was assessed on a Bioanalyzer, concentration was determined with Qubit, and library quantification was performed with the Kapa Library Quantification kit. An Illumina HiSeq 2500 was used to sequence the libraries paired-end at 2 x 150 bp. To increase sequence diversity, about 25-30% phiX was spiked into each library pool. The original pipeline was this. The quality-filtered reads were processed with the UMI-based MiGEC pipeline, whose error correction step removed more than 85% of the raw TCR sequences. VDJ genes were aligned to IMGT germline references, and each clonotype was defined by a unique CDR3 amino acid sequence together with V-J genes. Clonal expansion, Shannon diversity and CDR3 relatedness (CalcPairwiseDistances, ClusterSamples) were evaluated with VDJtools, and phylogenetic trees were built with CLCbio workbench. Using coefficient-of-variation modelling across technical triplicates, the study counted a clone as expanded if it had at least 8 unique UMIs. TCRdb reanalyzed the raw reads on its own, using fastp at Q25 for trimming and MiXCR for clone calling, and kept in-frame beta chains. Each CDR3 protein appears once, grouped with its most common genes and DNA. The V and J calls and clone size come from TCRdb's table, not from the authors' own analysis. The sample has about 88,000 distinct CDR3 sequences on record, around 3.4% of them singletons. Together, the top ten hold around 5.5% of the sample.

These data come from a study of neurological immune-mediated disorders (dated by TCRdb to between 2018 and 2021). The study in broad terms: Among the approximately 35 multiple sclerosis patients, relapsing-remitting MS was present in 31 and secondary progressive MS was present in 3. The 95 to 120 TCR-beta libraries included longitudinal samples, technical triplicates and paired sorted CD4+ and CD8+ T-cell subsets alongside PBMC samples. The study compared peripheral blood TCR-beta repertoires of HTLV-I-associated myelopathy (HAM/TSP) patients, multiple sclerosis patients and healthy controls using UMI-based sequencing. Of the roughly 70 subjects in the cohort, about 14 were HAM/TSP patients, approximately 35 were multiple sclerosis patients, and some 20 were healthy controls. The investigation overall reported the following: No identical CDR3 amino acid sequences were shared among expanded clones across subjects, suggesting private TCR-beta repertoires in all groups. The MS cluster showed no association with clinical or MRI features, and the authors stated that larger cohorts are needed. Phylogenetic analysis grouped repertoires from 18 of 34 MS patients into a cluster of related CDR3 sequences, suggesting a possible repertoire-level signature. TCR clonal expansion was greatest in HAM/TSP patients and smallest in MS patients, who ranked below even healthy controls.

Unsorted PBMC libraries were generated from 2 million PBMCs stored in RNAlater at -80 °C until RNA extraction. The multiple sclerosis patients were enrolled in a US clinical protocol that evaluated disease progression with magnetic resonance imaging. Peripheral blood was subjected to Ficoll-Hypaque density gradient centrifugation to isolate PBMCs, which were then cryopreserved in liquid nitrogen. The sequence was obtained from a woman younger than 35 with multiple sclerosis. The source material was PBMCs. The rearrangement joined TRBV6-2 or TRBV6-3 to TRBJ2-3; 7 bases in the junction line up with TRBD2. CDR3 loop: CASSFVAGVTDTQYF. At the DNA level, the sequence is TGTGCCAGCAGTTTCGTGGCGGGAGTGACAGATACGCAGTATTTT.